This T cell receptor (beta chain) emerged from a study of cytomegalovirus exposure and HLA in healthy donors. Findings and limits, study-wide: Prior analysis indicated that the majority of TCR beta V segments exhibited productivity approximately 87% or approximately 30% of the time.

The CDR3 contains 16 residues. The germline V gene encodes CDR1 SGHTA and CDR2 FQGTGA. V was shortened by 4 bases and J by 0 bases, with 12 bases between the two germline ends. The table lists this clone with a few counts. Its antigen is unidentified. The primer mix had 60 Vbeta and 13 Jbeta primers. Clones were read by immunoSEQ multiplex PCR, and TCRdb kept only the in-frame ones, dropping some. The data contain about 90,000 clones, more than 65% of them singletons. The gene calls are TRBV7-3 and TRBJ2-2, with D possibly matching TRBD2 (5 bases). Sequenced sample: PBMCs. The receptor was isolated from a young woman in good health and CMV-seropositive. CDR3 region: CASSSRGSANTGELFF. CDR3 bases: TGTGCCAGCAGCTCGCGTGGGAGCGCGAACACCGGGGAGCTGTTTTTT. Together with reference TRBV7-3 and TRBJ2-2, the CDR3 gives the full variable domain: GAGVSQTPSNKVTEKGKYVELRCDPISGHTALYWYRQSLGQGPEFLIYFQGTGAADDSGLPNDRFFAVRPEGSVSTLKIQRTERGDSAVYLCASSSRGSANTGELFFGEGSRLTVL.